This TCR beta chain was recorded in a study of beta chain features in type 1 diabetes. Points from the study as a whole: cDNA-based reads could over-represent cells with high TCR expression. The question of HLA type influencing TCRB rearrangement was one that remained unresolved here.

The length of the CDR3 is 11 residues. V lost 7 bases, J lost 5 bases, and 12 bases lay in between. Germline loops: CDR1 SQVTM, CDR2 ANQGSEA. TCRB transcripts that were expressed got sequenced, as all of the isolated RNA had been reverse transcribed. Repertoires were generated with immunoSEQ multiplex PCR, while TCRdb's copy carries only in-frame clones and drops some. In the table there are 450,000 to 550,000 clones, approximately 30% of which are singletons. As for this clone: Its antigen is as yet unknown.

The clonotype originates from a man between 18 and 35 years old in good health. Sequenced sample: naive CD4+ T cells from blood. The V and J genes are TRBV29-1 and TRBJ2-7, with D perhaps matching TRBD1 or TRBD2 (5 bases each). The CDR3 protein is CSASGSHEQYF. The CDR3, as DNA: TGCAGCGCCTCAGGGAGCCACGAGCAGTACTTC.